Listed below are T cell receptor beta chains from one sample, sequenced in a study of naive and memory T cell subsets. Each CDR3 protein is one row after TCRdb ran MiXCR on the UMI-ligation and nested PCR reads. The sample records 81,000 or so distinct CDR3 sequences, roughly 7% being singletons. Sequenced sample: central memory CD4+ T cells from blood. These TCRs come from a human donor in good health. CDR3s include the opening cysteine and the closing phenylalanine or tryptophan. The D gene is left open where the match is weak. Where a row states a size, it is once, few, many or the class of an expanded clone; other rows omit it.

D gene: -; J gene: TRBJ1-6; clone size: many; V gene: TRBV7-2; CDR3 protein: CASSTDLTGIGSPLHF; CDR3 DNA: TGTGCCAGCAGCACCGACCTCACAGGGATCGGTTCACCCCTCCACTTT
D gene: -; J gene: TRBJ1-5; clone size: many; V gene: TRBV20-1; CDR3 protein: CSALQGRQPQHF; CDR3 DNA: TGCAGTGCTCTGCAGGGCAGGCAGCCCCAGCATTTT
D gene: -; J gene: TRBJ2-1; clone size: few; V gene: TRBV11-2; CDR3 protein: CASSFRDIDNEQFF; CDR3 DNA: TGTGCCAGCAGCTTTCGGGACATTGACAATGAGCAGTTCTTC
D gene: -; J gene: TRBJ2-7; clone size: -; V gene: TRBV6-6; CDR3 protein: CASVGTYEQYF; CDR3 DNA: TGTGCCAGCGTGGGGACCTACGAGCAGTACTTC
D gene: -; J gene: TRBJ2-3; clone size: -; V gene: TRBV10-2; CDR3 protein: CASSSPLRDTQYF; CDR3 DNA: TGCGCCAGCAGCTCGCCCCTCAGGGATACGCAGTATTTT
D gene: -; J gene: TRBJ2-2; clone size: many; V gene: TRBV5-1; CDR3 protein: CASSLAAANTGELFF; CDR3 DNA: TGCGCCAGCAGCTTGGCGGCAGCGAACACCGGGGAGCTGTTTTTT
D gene: -; J gene: TRBJ2-6; clone size: many; V gene: TRBV19; CDR3 protein: CASLATHSGANVLTF; CDR3 DNA: TGTGCCAGTCTAGCGACCCACTCTGGGGCCAACGTCCTGACTTTC
D gene: TRBD2; J gene: TRBJ2-1; clone size: many; V gene: TRBV19; CDR3 protein: CASSPKRGGGNEQFF; CDR3 DNA: TGTGCCAGTAGTCCCAAGCGGGGCGGGGGCAATGAGCAGTTCTTC
D gene: -; J gene: TRBJ2-1; clone size: few; V gene: TRBV5-4; CDR3 protein: CAGGQRGYNEQFF; CDR3 DNA: TGTGCTGGGGGGCAGCGCGGCTACAATGAGCAGTTCTTC
D gene: -; J gene: TRBJ1-4; clone size: many; V gene: TRBV10-3; CDR3 protein: CAISESGQGEKLFF; CDR3 DNA: TGTGCCATCAGTGAGTCCGGGCAGGGTGAAAAACTGTTTTTT
D gene: -; J gene: TRBJ1-2; clone size: many; V gene: TRBV7-2; CDR3 protein: CASSFPPPKDFYGYTF; CDR3 DNA: TGTGCCAGCAGCTTCCCCCCCCCCAAGGACTTCTATGGCTACACCTTC
D gene: -; J gene: TRBJ1-1; clone size: many; V gene: TRBV20-1; CDR3 protein: CSALGQSLSLNTEAFF; CDR3 DNA: TGCAGTGCTCTTGGACAGAGCCTGTCCTTGAACACTGAAGCTTTCTTT
D gene: -; J gene: TRBJ2-3; clone size: -; V gene: TRBV20-1; CDR3 protein: CSARAPLRLDTQYF; CDR3 DNA: TGCAGTGCGAGGGCCCCACTAAGATTAGATACGCAGTATTTT
D gene: -; J gene: TRBJ2-7; clone size: -; V gene: TRBV20-1; CDR3 protein: CSALDRRKSSYEQYF; CDR3 DNA: TGCAGTGCCCTAGATAGGCGGAAGAGCTCCTACGAGCAGTACTTC
D gene: TRBD2; J gene: TRBJ2-1; clone size: many; V gene: TRBV5-6; CDR3 protein: CASSPGGLAGGKKQFF; CDR3 DNA: TGTGCCAGCAGCCCCGGGGGTCTAGCGGGGGGCAAAAAGCAGTTCTTC
D gene: -; J gene: TRBJ2-3; clone size: -; V gene: TRBV29-1; CDR3 protein: CSVIRVKDTQYF; CDR3 DNA: TGCAGCGTAATCAGGGTGAAAGATACGCAGTATTTT
D gene: -; J gene: TRBJ2-1; clone size: -; V gene: TRBV10-3; CDR3 protein: CAISDHNEQFF; CDR3 DNA: TGTGCCATCAGTGACCACAATGAGCAGTTCTTC
D gene: -; J gene: TRBJ1-2; clone size: few; V gene: TRBV19; CDR3 protein: CASSAGRGVLTF; CDR3 DNA: TGTGCCAGTAGTGCAGGCCGGGGTGTGCTTACCTTC
D gene: -; J gene: TRBJ1-1; clone size: few; V gene: TRBV4-3; CDR3 protein: CASSQQTPNTEAFF; CDR3 DNA: TGCGCCAGCAGCCAACAGACCCCGAACACTGAAGCTTTCTTT
D gene: TRBD2; J gene: TRBJ2-7; clone size: few; V gene: TRBV7-6; CDR3 protein: CASSSQAGGVYEQYF; CDR3 DNA: TGTGCCAGCAGCTCCCAAGCGGGGGGTGTATACGAGCAGTACTTC
D gene: -; J gene: TRBJ1-2; clone size: -; V gene: TRBV12-3/TRBV12-4; CDR3 protein: CASSLSGRNYGYTF; CDR3 DNA: TGTGCCAGCAGCCTGTCAGGCAGAAACTATGGCTACACCTTC
D gene: TRBD1; J gene: TRBJ2-7; clone size: -; V gene: TRBV11-2; CDR3 protein: CASSLPTGASYEQYF; CDR3 DNA: TGTGCCAGCAGCCTACCAACAGGGGCCTCCTACGAGCAGTACTTC
D gene: -; J gene: TRBJ1-1; clone size: -; V gene: TRBV14; CDR3 protein: CASSQDVWGYTEAFF; CDR3 DNA: TGTGCCAGCAGCCAAGATGTGTGGGGATACACTGAAGCTTTCTTT
D gene: TRBD2; J gene: TRBJ2-1; clone size: few; V gene: TRBV14; CDR3 protein: CASSPTDRVLAGNDEQFF; CDR3 DNA: TGTGCCAGCAGCCCTACAGACAGGGTACTAGCGGGTAACGATGAGCAGTTCTTC
D gene: TRBD1; J gene: TRBJ2-1; clone size: many; V gene: TRBV4-2; CDR3 protein: CASSQETGDEQFF; CDR3 DNA: TGTGCCAGCAGCCAAGAGACAGGGGATGAGCAGTTCTTC
D gene: TRBD1; J gene: TRBJ2-3; clone size: few; V gene: TRBV6-1; CDR3 protein: CASTQDRGTNTQYF; CDR3 DNA: TGTGCCAGCACCCAGGACAGGGGAACAAATACGCAGTATTTT
D gene: TRBD2; J gene: TRBJ2-3; clone size: many; V gene: TRBV12-3/TRBV12-4; CDR3 protein: CASTRGLAGDTQYF; CDR3 DNA: TGTGCCAGCACCAGGGGACTAGCGGGAGATACGCAGTATTTT
D gene: -; J gene: TRBJ2-1; clone size: -; V gene: TRBV20-1; CDR3 protein: CSAVGRRRLYNEQFF; CDR3 DNA: TGCAGTGCTGTGGGACGGCGGCGTCTCTACAATGAGCAGTTCTTC
D gene: TRBD1; J gene: TRBJ1-6; clone size: many; V gene: TRBV4-2; CDR3 protein: CASSQDGTGGSPLHF; CDR3 DNA: TGTGCCAGCAGCCAAGACGGGACAGGGGGGTCACCCCTCCACTTT
D gene: -; J gene: TRBJ1-5; clone size: many; V gene: TRBV14; CDR3 protein: CASSQEGRVRGQPQHF; CDR3 DNA: TGTGCCAGCAGCCAGGAGGGACGGGTAAGGGGTCAGCCCCAGCATTTT
D gene: TRBD2; J gene: TRBJ2-5; clone size: -; V gene: TRBV27; CDR3 protein: CASSSLAGGETQYF; CDR3 DNA: TGTGCCAGCAGTTCCCTAGCGGGAGGAGAGACCCAGTACTTC
D gene: -; J gene: TRBJ1-1; clone size: many; V gene: TRBV30; CDR3 protein: CAWQRTENTEAFF; CDR3 DNA: TGTGCCTGGCAGCGGACGGAGAACACTGAAGCTTTCTTT
D gene: -; J gene: TRBJ2-7; clone size: many; V gene: TRBV3-1; CDR3 protein: CASSYGSGGQYF; CDR3 DNA: TGTGCCAGCAGCTATGGTTCGGGCGGGCAGTACTTC
D gene: -; J gene: TRBJ1-6; clone size: many; V gene: TRBV7-9; CDR3 protein: CASSLDSLNSPLHF; CDR3 DNA: TGTGCCAGCAGCTTGGACAGCCTTAATTCACCCCTCCACTTT
D gene: TRBD1; J gene: TRBJ1-1; clone size: -; V gene: TRBV12-3/TRBV12-4; CDR3 protein: CASSGQGSGINEAFF; CDR3 DNA: TGTGCCAGCAGTGGACAGGGGTCCGGTATAAATGAAGCTTTCTTT
D gene: -; J gene: TRBJ2-5; clone size: -; V gene: TRBV11-2; CDR3 protein: CASSLGGGSEGETQYF; CDR3 DNA: TGTGCCAGCAGCTTAGGGGGCGGGTCGGAGGGAGAGACCCAGTACTTC
D gene: -; J gene: TRBJ2-3; clone size: -; V gene: TRBV12-3/TRBV12-4; CDR3 protein: CASSLEDTQYF; CDR3 DNA: TGTGCCAGCAGTTTAGAGGATACGCAGTATTTT
D gene: -; J gene: TRBJ2-7; clone size: -; V gene: TRBV12-3/TRBV12-4; CDR3 protein: CASSLVASAAYEQYF; CDR3 DNA: TGTGCCAGCAGTTTAGTGGCTAGCGCAGCCTACGAGCAGTACTTC
D gene: -; J gene: TRBJ2-2; clone size: few; V gene: TRBV7-3; CDR3 protein: CASSPNFRGSNTGELFF; CDR3 DNA: TGTGCCAGCAGCCCGAATTTTAGGGGCTCGAACACCGGGGAGCTGTTTTTT
D gene: TRBD1; J gene: TRBJ2-1; clone size: -; V gene: TRBV7-2; CDR3 protein: CASSAGQGYNEQFF; CDR3 DNA: TGTGCCAGCAGCGCCGGACAGGGATACAATGAGCAGTTCTTC
D gene: TRBD2; J gene: TRBJ2-5; clone size: -; V gene: TRBV28; CDR3 protein: CASSSRQTSVETQYF; CDR3 DNA: TGTGCCAGCAGTAGTCGCCAGACTAGCGTTGAGACCCAGTACTTC
D gene: TRBD1; J gene: TRBJ2-7; clone size: many; V gene: TRBV28; CDR3 protein: CASSSPRGPSDEQYF; CDR3 DNA: TGTGCCAGCAGTTCTCCCAGGGGGCCCTCGGACGAGCAGTACTTC
D gene: TRBD1; J gene: TRBJ1-1; clone size: few; V gene: TRBV7-9; CDR3 protein: CASSLRTGGRSEAFF; CDR3 DNA: TGTGCCAGCAGCTTAAGGACAGGGGGAAGGTCTGAAGCTTTCTTT
D gene: TRBD1; J gene: TRBJ2-5; clone size: many; V gene: TRBV7-7; CDR3 protein: CASSSAGGQETQYF; CDR3 DNA: TGTGCCAGCAGCTCTGCAGGGGGCCAAGAGACCCAGTACTTC